The present entry profiles one T cell receptor beta chain with its context. Germline V gene sequence: CDR1 LGHNT, CDR2 FRNRAP. The V end was cut by 5 bases, the J end by 10 bases, with 21 bases between. This CDR3 comprises 15 residues. These data belong to a study of blood T cell repertoires in COVID-19. For the study at large: The United States, Italy and Spain supplied acute and convalescent COVID-19 samples.

In the original processing: Using reference gene primer amplification, nucleated cell counts were estimated. Sequencing was performed with immunoSEQ multiplex PCR; in TCRdb, only in-frame clones are kept and a portion is missing. V, J and clone size reflect that table, while D and trimming were determined from the DNA. The table has fewer than 250,000 clones, roughly four fifths seen once. The chain employs TRBV12-5 and TRBJ1-5, with D unresolved. Sequencing was done on a sample of peripheral blood. This sequence was found in a woman aged 35 to 49 with acute or convalescent COVID-19. For the CDR3, the DNA is TGTGCTAGTGGTCGGGAGGCAAGCGCCATGGATCCCCAGCATTTT. Its translation is CASGREASAMDPQHF.